What follows are 18 T cell receptor beta chains derived from one specimen sequenced in a study of spatial heterogeneity in lung cancer. Specified time point: blood taken at disease recurrence. Whole RNA, isolated from tumor, nontumor lung or frozen PBMC, was sequenced without prior sorting. From the 5' RACE reads, TCRdb called clonotypes with MiXCR, one entry per CDR3 protein. Of around 10,000 distinct CDR3 sequences in the sample, over 3% were seen once. The material sequenced was PBMCs, taken at recurrence. The receptors shown here come from a female donor with early-stage non-small cell lung cancer.

By share, this clonotype counts as medium-sized. With the library built for alpha chains, this beta chain is off target and its frequency is not meaningful. The rearrangement uses TRBV29-1 and TRBJ2-6; tentative D call: TRBD1 (6 bases). Trimming left V 5 bases short and J 1 base short, with 15 bases between. Germline V gene data show CDR1 as SQVTM and CDR2 as ANQGSEA. The CDR3 is 16 amino acids. This CDR3 is CSVSRDTDSGANVLTF. CDR3 in DNA: TGCAGCGTTTCCCGGGACACCGATTCTGGGGCCAACGTCCTGACTTTC. The whole variable domain, remainder taken from reference TRBV29-1 and TRBJ2-6, is SAVISQKPSRDICQRGTSLTIQCQVDSQVTMMFWYRQQPGQSLTLIATANQGSEATYESGFVIDKFPISRPNLTFSTLTVSNMSPEDSSIYLCSVSRDTDSGANVLTFGAGSRLTVL.

This clonotype was counted at least ten times. The library was designed around alpha chains, so this beta chain is a stray read whose abundance carries little weight. V gene TRBV7-2 combines with J gene TRBJ2-5, with 8 bases lining up with TRBD2. Germline loops: CDR1 SGHTA, CDR2 FQGNSA. This CDR3 contains 15 residues. After removal of 7 bases from V and 7 bases from J, the junction contained 14 bases not matched to a gene. CDR3 DNA: TGTGCCAGCAACGTAGGCGGGGGGACCGGACGGACCCAGTACTTC. Its protein product is CASNVGGGTGRTQYF. The full variable domain, in which reference TRBV7-2 and TRBJ2-5 provide the parts outside the CDR3, is GAGVSQSPSNKVTEKGKDVELRCDPISGHTALYWYRQSLGQGLEFLIYFQGNSAPDKSGLPSDRFSAERTGGSVSTLTIQRTQQEDSAVYLCASNVGGGTGRTQYFGPGTRLLVL.

This clonotype qualifies as medium-sized. In a library made to pick up alpha chains, this beta chain is a stray read with a size that means little. The chain is built from TRBV27 and TRBJ1-2; the D is unclear. The CDR3 extends over 13 amino acids. The V and J ends lost 4 bases and 6 bases respectively, with 12 bases between them. In germline, CDR1 is MNHEY, CDR2 SMNVEV (reference sequence). CDR3 residues: CASSSAGGHGYTF. For the CDR3, the DNA is TGTGCCAGCAGTTCAGCTGGCGGGCATGGCTACACCTTC.

This clonotype was observed at least ten times. This beta chain lies outside the target of a library built for alpha chains; its clone size means little. The chain recombines TRBV10-2 with TRBJ2-1; D is unresolved. Trimming removed 3 bases from V and 2 bases from J, with 14 bases in between. This CDR3 has 16 amino acids. Germline CDR1 reads WSHSY; CDR2 reads SAAADI. As DNA, the CDR3 is TGCGCCAGCAGTGACCCCGAGGTACGCCCCTACAATGAGCAGTTCTTC. Translating gives CASSDPEVRPYNEQFF.

This clonotype was detected only a few times. The size of this beta chain means little, since it is a stray read in a library made for alpha chains. This chain uses TRBV7-8 with TRBJ2-1; D unclear. V lost 2 bases and J lost 0, with 11 bases in between. From germline, CDR1 is SGHVS and CDR2 FQNEAQ. The CDR3 covers 16 residues. The CDR3 sequence: CASSLRRTRSYNEQFF. The CDR3 bases are TGTGCCAGCAGCTTAAGGCGGACCCGCTCCTACAATGAGCAGTTCTTC.

There are many counts of this clonotype. The size of this beta chain means little, since it is a stray read in a library made for alpha chains. This sequence joins TRBV7-2 and TRBJ2-5, with a weak D call TRBD2 (6 bases). The CDR3 has 13 residues. V lost 5 bases, J lost 5 bases, and 12 bases lay in between. From germline, CDR1 is SGHTA and CDR2 FQGNSA. The CDR3 nucleotides are TGTGCCAGCAGCCAGATCCGGGAGGAGACCCAGTACTTC. As protein: CASSQIREETQYF.

This clonotype was counted at least ten times. This beta chain is an off-target read within a library intended for alpha chains, so its frequency means little. The chain carries TRBV5-1 and TRBJ2-7; TRBD2 is a possible D gene (6 bases). The CDR3 is made up of 15 amino acids. The germline V gene encodes CDR1 SGHRS and CDR2 YFSETQ. V was trimmed by 0 bases and J by 5 bases, leaving 15 bases between them. The CDR3: CASSLEDYRKDEQYF. The CDR3 DNA reads TGCGCCAGCAGCTTGGAGGACTACCGCAAGGACGAGCAGTACTTC.

This clonotype came up many times. Little can be read into the size of this beta chain, an off-target read in a library designed for alpha chains. The CDR3 region has the DNA TGTGCCAGCAGCCGCGACAGGAACTATGGCTACACCTTC. Translating it yields CASSRDRNYGYTF. The gene calls are TRBV13 and TRBJ1-2; D is perhaps TRBD1 (6 bases). This CDR3 region has 13 residues. Deletions cut 5 bases from V and 2 bases from J, with 9 bases between. The germline V gene has CDR1 PRHDT and CDR2 FYEKMQ (reference sequence).

This clonotype occurred many times. For a library built for alpha chains, this beta chain is a stray read; little rests on its size. This chain joins TRBV2 and TRBJ2-1, with D unresolved. The germline V gene has CDR1 SNHLY and CDR2 FYNNEI. V was cut by 3 bases and J by 2 bases, with 11 bases left in between. The CDR3 consists of 15 residues. CDR3 in amino acids: CASSEGRLTYNEQFF. CDR3 DNA sequence: TGTGCCAGCAGTGAGGGCAGGCTGACCTACAATGAGCAGTTCTTC. Filled out from reference TRBV2 and TRBJ2-1, the complete variable domain reads EPEVTQTPSHQVTQMGQEVILRCVPISNHLYFYWYRQILGQKVEFLVSFYNNEISEKSEIFDDQFSVERPDGSNFTLKIRSTKLEDSAMYFCASSEGRLTYNEQFFGPGTRLTVL.

In its sample, this clonotype was seen many times. This beta chain is an off-target read within a library intended for alpha chains, so its frequency means little. The J gene is TRBJ2-2, the V gene TRBV5-4; D uncertain. Germline CDR1 SGHNT, CDR2 YYREEE (reference sequence). V lost 4 bases and J lost 5, with 6 bases in between. CDR3 length equals 12 residues. CDR3 sequence (DNA): TGTGCCAGCAGCCCTAGTACCGGGGAGCTGTTTTTT. The encoded protein is CASSPSTGELFF.

This clonotype was detected ten times or more. A library made for alpha chains picked up this beta chain off target, so its size means little. V and J are TRBV20-1 and TRBJ2-3; no definite D call. CDR3 size: 14 residues. CDR1 and CDR2 (germline): DFQATT, SNEGSKA (reference sequence). The V end was cut by 2 bases, the J end by 2 bases, with 11 bases between. As DNA, the CDR3 is TGCAGTGCTAGACCCGGAGTCCTCACAGATACGCAGTATTTT. It yields the protein CSARPGVLTDTQYF.

This clonotype was counted at least ten times. This beta chain is an off-target read within a library intended for alpha chains, so its frequency means little. This rearrangement joins TRBV7-9 to TRBJ2-3; possible D gene TRBD1, 5 bases. Trimming cost V 5 bases and J 3 bases, with 18 bases left between them. From germline, CDR1 is SEHNR and CDR2 FQNEAQ (reference sequence). This CDR3 spans 16 amino acids. CDR3 amino acids: CASSPLQGIGTDTQYF. The CDR3 region has the DNA TGTGCCAGCAGCCCTCTTCAGGGAATCGGAACAGATACGCAGTATTTT.

This clonotype was recorded many times. A library made for alpha chains picked up this beta chain off target, so its size means little. This chain links TRBV5-1 with TRBJ2-3, with 9 bases aligning to TRBD2. Germline V gene lookup returns CDR1 SGHRS and CDR2 YFSETQ. This CDR3 is 17 amino acids long. V gave up 3 bases and J gave up 2 bases; unmatched junction bases: 10. The CDR3 loop is CASSSGIGTSFTDTQYF. As DNA, the CDR3 is TGCGCCAGCAGCTCTGGCATTGGGACTAGCTTCACAGATACGCAGTATTTT.

Turning to this clonotype: This beta chain lies outside the target of a library built for alpha chains; its clone size means little. This chain connects TRBV6-5 to TRBJ2-7; D gene uncertain. V was trimmed by 2 bases and J by 0 bases, leaving 8 bases between them. CDR1 MNHEY and CDR2 SVGAGI come from the germline V gene. This CDR3 has 14 residues. CDR3 in DNA: TGTGCCAGCAGTTACGTCCGGAGCTCCTACGAGCAGTACTTC. Translation: CASSYVRSSYEQYF.

At least ten counts were recorded for this clonotype. Since it is a stray read in a library aimed at alpha chains, this beta chain has a size that is not meaningful. The chain is built from TRBV5-1 and TRBJ2-1; 7 bases fit TRBD1. The germline CDR1 and CDR2 sequences are SGHRS and YFSETQ. The CDR3 sequence is 15 residues long. Losses at the gene ends were 1 base for V and 9 bases for J; bases not matched to a gene: 10. CDR3 nucleotides: TGCGCCAGCAGCTTGAGGACACCCTGGGACAGTGAGCAGTTCTTC. It yields the protein CASSLRTPWDSEQFF.

This clonotype was recorded many times. This beta chain represents an off-target read in a library built for alpha chains; its size is of limited meaning. J is TRBJ2-3 and V is TRBV5-1, with TRBD2 matching over 9 bases. The germline CDR1 and CDR2 sequences are SGHRS and YFSETQ. CDR3 size: 14 residues. V lost 7 bases to trimming and J lost 5 bases; unmatched junction nucleotides: 8. CDR3: CASAGGGAEDTQYF. CDR3 nucleotides: TGCGCCAGCGCAGGCGGGGGGGCGGAAGATACGCAGTATTTT.

The table lists this clonotype with many counts. This beta chain is an unintended read in a library built for alpha chains; its size means little. This chain uses TRBV9 with TRBJ2-5, with 11 bases that match TRBD2. Germline CDR1 is SGDLS and CDR2 is YYNGEE. The CDR3 has 16 residues. J gave up 5 bases and V 4 bases, and 10 bases lay outside the gene matches. The CDR3 region is CASSPAIAGGEETQYF. The CDR3 region has the DNA TGTGCCAGCAGCCCCGCTATAGCGGGGGGGGAGGAGACCCAGTACTTC.

This clonotype is medium-sized in the sample. This beta chain is an off-target read within a library intended for alpha chains, so its frequency means little. The rearrangement links TRBV20-1 to TRBJ2-7, with TRBD2 identical over 7 bases. From germline, CDR1 is DFQATT and CDR2 SNEGSKA (reference sequence). V was pared by 4 bases and J by 4 bases, with 7 bases of the junction left unmatched. The CDR3 extends over 13 amino acids. For the CDR3, the DNA is TGCAGTGCTAAGATACCGGGAGGTTACGAGCAGTACTTC. It translates to CSAKIPGGYEQYF.